A selection of T cell receptor beta chains follows, all from one sample in a study of T cells after posttransplantation cyclophosphamide. TCRdb's table, derived via immunoSEQ multiplex PCR, lists solely in-frame clones and lacks some. Observed in the sample are around 8,000 clones, none of them singletons. Sequences were derived from PBMCs, sampled after an allogeneic stem cell transplant with post-transplant cyclophosphamide. The source of these receptors is a male patient between 25 and 39 years old who received an allogeneic stem cell transplant from an unrelated donor, was CMV-positive, and had acute and chronic GVHD. Some of the T cells may derive from the graft donor. The CDR3 runs from the conserved cysteine through the conserved F or W.

j_call v_call cdr3_length cdr3_aa
TRBJ1-1 TRBV7-2 13 CASSRQGNTEAFF
TRBJ2-2 TRBV13 14 CASSPRAGDRELFF
TRBJ2-3 TRBV24-1 15 CATSEAGPTTDTQYF
TRBJ2-3 TRBV2 12 CASTATADTQYF
TRBJ2-7 TRBV6-1 15 CASSEVGAITYEQYF
TRBJ1-2 TRBV29-1 14 CSAKRGGGNYGYTF
TRBJ2-1 TRBV6-1 15 CASRDTGGFYNEQFF
TRBJ1-5 TRBV6-6 16 CASSLTGPHSNQPQHF
TRBJ1-2 TRBV4-3 15 CASSQDTGESYGYTF
TRBJ1-2 TRBV4-2 15 CASSQASGDQYGYTF
TRBJ2-1 TRBV6-1 14 CASSEGAGVNEQFF
TRBJ2-3 TRBV6-1 15 CASSEWDSYTDTQYF
TRBJ1-1 TRBV12-3/TRBV12-4 14 CASSLDGYSTEAFF
TRBJ2-3 TRBV19 16 CASSIRLAGGTDTQYF
TRBJ1-1 TRBV30 16 CAWSVGGRQVNTEAFF
TRBJ1-2 TRBV6-5 15 CASSYLDRPSMGYTF
TRBJ2-1 TRBV5-1 14 CASMGQGRPNEQFF
TRBJ2-3 TRBV6-6 13 CASSTGWGDTQYF
TRBJ2-7 TRBV27 16 CASSLSFGLVVHEQYF
TRBJ1-2 TRBV7-2 13 CASRDQTGYGYTF
TRBJ2-7 TRBV2 14 CASSEILGGYEQYF
TRBJ2-7 TRBV6-6 14 CASTLGQASYEQYF
TRBJ1-5 TRBV19 15 CASSIGDRVSRPQHF
TRBJ1-6 TRBV7-9 16 CASRTAETGRKSPLHF
TRBJ2-3 TRBV18 16 CASSPIGGGHTDTQYF
TRBJ2-7 TRBV6-2/TRBV6-3 14 CASSGTSGTNEQYF
TRBJ1-3 TRBV5-8 13 CASSPAAGNTIYF
TRBJ2-7 TRBV6-5 12 CASSYSVGRQYF
TRBJ2-7 TRBV6-5 14 CASSYGGGAGEQYF
TRBJ2-2 TRBV5-1 14 CASSGQGVTGELFF
TRBJ1-5 TRBV6-2/TRBV6-3 15 CASSTSTGEDQPQHF
TRBJ2-1 TRBV7-3 16 CASSLGLAGGGHEQFF
TRBJ1-5 TRBV6-5 15 CASSYSPLGDQPQHF
TRBJ2-6 TRBV10-3 16 CAISVAGSSGANVLTF
TRBJ1-2 TRBV2 13 CASSIRQWGGYTF
TRBJ2-1 TRBV7-3 15 CASSLFGTGRGEQFF